This T cell receptor (beta chain) was identified during a study of cytomegalovirus exposure and HLA in healthy donors. Vbeta (60) and Jbeta (13) primers were used in the PCR. TCRdb keeps only in-frame clones here, not all; method: immunoSEQ multiplex PCR. The table shows about 120,000 clones, with approximately 17% occurring only once. A few counts support this clone. J lost 2 bases, V lost 5 bases, and 8 bases had no gene match. From germline, CDR1 is SGHRS and CDR2 YFSETQ. The CDR3 sequence is 16 residues long. The specimen sequenced was PBMCs. The rearrangement links TRBV5-1 to TRBJ2-7; 12 bases are a match to TRBD2. The source is a female donor in good health and CMV-seropositive. CDR3 sequence reads: CASRWGASGGAYEQYF. CDR3 sequence (DNA): TGCGCCAGCAGGTGGGGCGCTAGCGGGGGGGCCTACGAGCAGTACTTC.